A selection of T cell receptor beta chains follows, all from one sample in a study of OX40 agonist ivuxolimab in advanced cancers. Assay: immunoSEQ multiplex PCR; the TCRdb copy retains only in-frame clones and omits some. The sample includes tens of thousands of clones, about 88% of them seen just once. The input for sequencing was CD4+ or CD8+ T cells sorted from blood, taken in a trial of the OX40 agonist ivuxolimab. The source is an adult with an advanced solid tumor such as melanoma, head and neck, liver or kidney cancer. Each CDR3 is given with its conserved first and last residue. The order of the fields is clone size, V gene, J gene, D gene, CDR3 protein, CDR3 DNA. The D gene is left open where the match is weak. Clone size appears in some rows only: once, few, many, or a class for an expanded clone.

size: once; V: TRBV7-9; J: TRBJ2-5; D: -; CDR3: CASSLASGETQYF; DNA: TGTGCCAGCAGCTTAGCGTCGGGGGAGACCCAGTACTTC
size: -; V: TRBV7-2; J: TRBJ2-3; D: TRBD2; CDR3: CASSPTGTSGRKQYF; DNA: TGTGCCAGCAGCCCTACCGGGACTAGCGGGAGAAAGCAGTATTTT
size: -; V: TRBV28; J: TRBJ2-1; D: TRBD2; CDR3: CASTSGSSYNEQFF; DNA: TGTGCCAGCACGAGCGGGAGCTCCTACAATGAGCAGTTCTTC
size: once; V: TRBV5-1; J: TRBJ2-1; D: TRBD2; CDR3: CASSLEWGASGREQFF; DNA: TGCGCCAGCAGCTTGGAATGGGGAGCTAGCGGGAGGGAGCAGTTCTTC
size: -; V: TRBV28; J: TRBJ2-7; D: TRBD2; CDR3: CASKAGGPYEQYF; DNA: TGTGCCAGCAAGGCGGGAGGGCCCTACGAGCAGTACTTC
size: -; V: TRBV7-2; J: TRBJ1-4; D: TRBD1; CDR3: CASSRDRVGEKLFF; DNA: TGTGCCAGCAGCCGGGACAGGGTTGGGGAAAAACTGTTTTTT
size: few; V: TRBV5-4; J: TRBJ1-1; D: -; CDR3: CASSLDLNTEAFF; DNA: TGTGCCAGCAGCTTGGATTTGAACACTGAAGCTTTCTTT
size: -; V: TRBV5-1; J: TRBJ2-1; D: TRBD2; CDR3: CASKGGLAGGTTYNEQFF; DNA: TGCGCCAGCAAGGGAGGGCTAGCGGGAGGTACCACATACAATGAGCAGTTCTTC
size: -; V: TRBV5-1; J: TRBJ2-1; D: -; CDR3: CASSLAEGEQFF; DNA: TGCGCCAGCAGCTTGGCCGAGGGCGAGCAGTTCTTC
size: -; V: TRBV7-9; J: TRBJ2-6; D: -; CDR3: CASSLRRAFSGANVLTF; DNA: TGTGCCAGCAGCTTACGCAGGGCGTTCTCTGGGGCCAACGTCCTGACTTTC
size: -; V: TRBV18; J: TRBJ2-7; D: -; CDR3: CASSVQTGDDEQYF; DNA: TGTGCCAGCTCAGTGCAAACTGGAGATGACGAGCAGTACTTC
size: -; V: TRBV13; J: TRBJ1-2; D: -; CDR3: CASSPQGRGGYTF; DNA: TGTGCCAGCAGCCCACAGGGCAGGGGTGGCTACACCTTC
size: -; V: TRBV7-9; J: TRBJ1-6; D: -; CDR3: CASSLDGTAPLHF; DNA: TGTGCCAGCAGCTTAGACGGAACGGCACCCCTCCACTTT
size: -; V: TRBV29-1; J: TRBJ2-3; D: TRBD1; CDR3: CSAPTGGDTDTQYF; DNA: TGCAGCGCTCCGACAGGGGGAGACACAGATACGCAGTATTTT
size: few; V: TRBV11-2; J: TRBJ1-4; D: -; CDR3: CASSLIEGPGEKLFF; DNA: TGTGCCAGCAGCTTGATCGAGGGGCCCGGGGAAAAACTGTTTTTT
size: -; V: TRBV9; J: TRBJ2-7; D: -; CDR3: CASSAGRGEQYF; DNA: TGTGCCAGCAGCGCCGGGCGTGGCGAGCAGTACTTC
size: -; V: TRBV10-3; J: TRBJ2-3; D: -; CDR3: CAISGTGTDTQYF; DNA: TGTGCCATCAGTGGGACAGGCACAGATACGCAGTATTTT
size: -; V: TRBV6-4; J: TRBJ2-2; D: -; CDR3: CASSERGATGELFF; DNA: TGTGCCAGCAGTGAACGGGGGGCAACCGGGGAGCTGTTTTTT
size: -; V: TRBV2; J: TRBJ1-1; D: -; CDR3: CASRDARGMNTEAFF; DNA: TGTGCCAGCAGGGACGCCAGGGGCATGAACACTGAAGCTTTCTTT
size: -; V: TRBV11-2; J: TRBJ2-7; D: -; CDR3: CASSLALMGEQYF; DNA: TGTGCCAGCAGCTTAGCACTCATGGGAGAGCAGTACTTC
size: once; V: TRBV7-6; J: TRBJ2-1; D: TRBD1; CDR3: CASSSRQGKYNEQFF; DNA: TGTGCCAGCAGCTCAAGACAGGGAAAGTACAATGAGCAGTTCTTC
size: -; V: TRBV5-6; J: TRBJ2-1; D: TRBD2; CDR3: CASSLGLASYNEQFF; DNA: TGTGCCAGCAGCTTGGGACTAGCGTCGTACAATGAGCAGTTCTTC
size: -; V: TRBV5-1; J: TRBJ1-1; D: -; CDR3: CASSLEGVGEAFF; DNA: TGCGCCAGCAGCTTGGAAGGGGTTGGTGAAGCTTTCTTT
size: -; V: TRBV19; J: TRBJ2-5; D: -; CDR3: CASNRPDPRGLGETQYF; DNA: TGTGCCAGTAATAGACCCGACCCCAGGGGATTGGGAGAGACCCAGTACTTC
size: few; V: TRBV7-2; J: TRBJ2-1; D: -; CDR3: CASSLAVGEQFF; DNA: TGTGCCAGCAGCTTAGCGGTCGGTGAGCAGTTCTTC
size: -; V: TRBV25-1; J: TRBJ2-6; D: -; CDR3: CASRGPGANVLTF; DNA: TGTGCCAGCAGGGGGCCTGGGGCCAACGTCCTGACTTTC
size: few; V: TRBV6-4; J: TRBJ1-1; D: -; CDR3: CASSFNLNTEAFF; DNA: TGTGCCAGCAGTTTCAATTTGAACACTGAAGCTTTCTTT
size: -; V: TRBV19; J: TRBJ2-5; D: -; CDR3: CASSIRGKETQYF; DNA: TGTGCCAGTAGTATCCGAGGAAAAGAGACCCAGTACTTC
size: once; V: TRBV18; J: TRBJ2-6; D: -; CDR3: CASSPQFLSGANVLTF; DNA: TGTGCCAGCTCACCACAGTTCCTCTCTGGGGCCAACGTCCTGACTTTC
size: -; V: TRBV5-5; J: TRBJ1-2; D: -; CDR3: CASSPEGGYGYTF; DNA: TGTGCCAGCAGCCCGGAGGGGGGCTATGGCTACACCTTC
size: few; V: TRBV6-5; J: TRBJ1-5; D: -; CDR3: CASRTGNQPQHF; DNA: TGTGCCAGCAGGACCGGGAATCAGCCCCAGCATTTT
size: -; V: TRBV7-2; J: TRBJ2-5; D: -; CDR3: CASSLGGSVMETQYF; DNA: TGTGCCAGCAGCTTAGGGGGTAGCGTAATGGAGACCCAGTACTTC
size: -; V: TRBV27; J: TRBJ2-7; D: -; CDR3: CASFSMSGEQYF; DNA: TGTGCCAGCTTTTCTATGTCGGGCGAGCAGTACTTC
size: -; V: TRBV2; J: TRBJ2-7; D: TRBD2; CDR3: CASSALAGPYEQYF; DNA: TGTGCCAGCAGTGCGCTAGCGGGTCCCTACGAGCAGTACTTC
size: once; V: TRBV6-5; J: TRBJ1-5; D: TRBD1; CDR3: CASRTGQGLYQPQHF; DNA: TGTGCCAGCAGAACGGGACAGGGTTTGTATCAGCCCCAGCATTTT
size: -; V: TRBV28; J: TRBJ2-7; D: -; CDR3: CASRSKGDTYEQYF; DNA: TGTGCCAGCAGGTCTAAAGGGGACACTTACGAGCAGTACTTC
size: -; V: TRBV5-5; J: TRBJ2-7; D: TRBD1; CDR3: CASSYRLGDRASSSSYEQYF; DNA: TGTGCCAGCAGTTATAGACTCGGGGACAGGGCCTCATCGAGCTCCTACGAGCAGTACTTC